This T cell receptor beta chain derives from a study of blood T cell repertoires in COVID-19. The overall study: The United States, Italy and Spain provided the acute and convalescent COVID-19 samples. Nucleic acid was either cDNA or gDNA, and it came from T cells, B-cell-depleted T cells, or PBMCs.

As processed by the authors: The assay estimated nucleated cells by amplifying reference gene primers. TCRdb keeps only in-frame clones here, not all; method: immunoSEQ multiplex PCR. D and trimming were read from the DNA, whereas the V and J calls and clone size are those reported in that table. In the table there are more than 200,000 clones, about 88% of which are singletons. This CDR3 is built from 17 residues. Unmatched junction bases numbered 14, after V lost 3 bases and J lost 7 bases. CDR1 KGHSH and CDR2 LQKENI come from the germline V gene. This TCR was recovered from a woman aged 40 to 50 who had recovered from COVID-19. The gene calls are TRBV18 and TRBJ2-2, with TRBD1 matching 7 bases. Sequenced: peripheral blood. The CDR3 loop reads CASSPSLTTGTGGELFF. CDR3 nucleotide sequence: TGTGCCAGCTCACCTTCATTAACGACAGGGACGGGCGGGGAGCTGTTTTTT.